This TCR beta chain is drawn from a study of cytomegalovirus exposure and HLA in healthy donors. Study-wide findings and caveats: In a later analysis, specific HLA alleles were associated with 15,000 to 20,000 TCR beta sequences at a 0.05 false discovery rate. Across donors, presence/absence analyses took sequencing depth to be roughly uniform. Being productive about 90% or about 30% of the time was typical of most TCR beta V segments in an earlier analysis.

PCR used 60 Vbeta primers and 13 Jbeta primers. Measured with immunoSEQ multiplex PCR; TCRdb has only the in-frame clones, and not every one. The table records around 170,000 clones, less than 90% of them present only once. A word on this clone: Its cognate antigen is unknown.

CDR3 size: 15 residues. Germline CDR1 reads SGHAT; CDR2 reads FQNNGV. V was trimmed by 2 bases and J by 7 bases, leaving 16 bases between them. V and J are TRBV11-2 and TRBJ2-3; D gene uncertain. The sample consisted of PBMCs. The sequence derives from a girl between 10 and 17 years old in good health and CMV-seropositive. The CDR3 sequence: CASSLSTQVTHTQYF. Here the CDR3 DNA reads TGTGCCAGCAGCTTAAGCACCCAGGTTACTCATACGCAGTATTTT. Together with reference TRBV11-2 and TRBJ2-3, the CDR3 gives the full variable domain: EAGVAQSPRYKIIEKRQSVAFWCNPISGHATLYWYQQILGQGPKLLIQFQNNGVVDDSQLPKDRFSAERLKGVDSTLKIQPAKLEDSAVYLCASSLSTQVTHTQYFGPGTRLTVL.